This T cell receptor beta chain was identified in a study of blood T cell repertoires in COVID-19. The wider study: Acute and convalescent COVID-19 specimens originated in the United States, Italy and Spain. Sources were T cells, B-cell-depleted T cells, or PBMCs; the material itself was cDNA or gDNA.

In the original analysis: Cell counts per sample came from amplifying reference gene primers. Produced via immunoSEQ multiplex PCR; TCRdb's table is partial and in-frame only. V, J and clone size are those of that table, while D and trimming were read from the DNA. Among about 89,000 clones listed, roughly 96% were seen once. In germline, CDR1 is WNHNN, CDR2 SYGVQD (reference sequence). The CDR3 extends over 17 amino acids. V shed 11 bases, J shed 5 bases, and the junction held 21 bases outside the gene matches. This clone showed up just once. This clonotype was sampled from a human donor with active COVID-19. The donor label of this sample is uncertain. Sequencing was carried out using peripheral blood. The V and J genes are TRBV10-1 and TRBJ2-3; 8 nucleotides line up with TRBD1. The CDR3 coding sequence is TGCGCCCACCGGAAATACAGGGGGAGGTCAGCGGTAGATACGCAGTATTTT. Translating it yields CAHRKYRGRSAVDTQYF.